Listed here are 22 T cell receptor beta chains from one sample, sequenced in a study of T-cell memory formation after mild COVID-19. Using its own MiXCR run on the 5' RACE reads, TCRdb lists one record per CDR3 protein. The sample carries about 100,000 distinct CDR3 sequences, 18% recorded once. Sequencing input: PBMCs or a T cell subset sorted from them (not recorded which). All receptors come from a man between 18 and 29 years old who had mild COVID-19 (a few samples of this study predate the infection). Cell type and time point are not known.

This chain uses TRBV20-1 with TRBJ2-3, with D possibly matching TRBD2 (6 bases). This CDR3 contains 15 residues. Germline V CDR1 and CDR2: DFQATT, SNEGSKA (reference sequence). V was pared by 6 bases and J by 4 bases, with 20 bases between. This chain's CDR3 is CSAYSAREVADTQYF. CDR3 DNA: TGCAGTGCGTATTCAGCCAGGGAGGTCGCAGATACGCAGTATTTT.

The sample holds a few counts of this clonotype. This rearrangement joins TRBV24-1 to TRBJ2-5, with D maybe TRBD1 (6 bases). This CDR3 is 13 amino acids long. Germline loops: CDR1 KGHDR, CDR2 SFDVKD. V dropped 5 bases and J dropped 1 base, with 7 bases sitting between them. The CDR3 loop reads CATSGGPQETQYF. The CDR3 DNA follows: TGTGCCACCAGTGGGGGGCCCCAAGAGACCCAGTACTTC.

The V and J genes are TRBV6-2 or TRBV6-3 and TRBJ2-7; 7 bases line up with TRBD2. This CDR3 is built from 13 residues. Per the germline V gene, CDR1 is MNHEY and CDR2 is SVGEGT. The trim removed 4 bases at V and 1 base at J, leaving 1 base unmatched. The chain's CDR3 is CASSSGGSYEQYV. CDR3 in DNA: TGTGCCAGCAGTTCGGGGGGATCCTACGAGCAGTACGTC.

V usage is TRBV12-3 or TRBV12-4 and J usage is TRBJ2-6, with no clear D. The germline V and J ends were trimmed by 3 bases and 3 bases, with 21 bases remaining between them. This CDR3 comprises 19 residues. CDR3 sequence (DNA): TGTGCCAGCAGTTTTATTGGCGTAGGGCTTCGAGGTGGGGCCAACGTCCTGACTTTC. Protein sequence: CASSFIGVGLRGGANVLTF.

This chain connects TRBV6-1 to TRBJ1-5, with TRBD1 as a possible D gene (5 bases). Germline V lookup: CDR1 MNHNS, CDR2 SASEGT. CDR3 size: 16 residues. The germline V and J ends were trimmed by 4 bases and 4 bases, with 17 bases remaining between them. The CDR3 here is CASSGAPGRLNQPQHF. The CDR3 DNA follows: TGTGCCAGCAGTGGGGCACCGGGACGCCTTAATCAGCCCCAGCATTTT.

This clonotype turned up a few times. V is TRBV6-2 or TRBV6-3 and J is TRBJ2-2; D is ambiguous. Germline V lookup: CDR1 MNHEY, CDR2 SVGEGT. The CDR3 covers 12 residues. The V and J ends lost 1 base and 3 bases respectively, with 0 bases between them. CDR3 loop: CASSYYTGELFF. The CDR3 DNA reads TGTGCCAGCAGTTACTACACCGGGGAGCTGTTTTTT.

This clonotype has only a few counts. This chain connects TRBV28 to TRBJ2-1; TRBD1 might be the D (6 bases). Trimming took 3 bases from V and 9 from J, leaving 12 bases between them. The germline gives CDR1 MDHEN, CDR2 SYDVKM. The CDR3 contains 13 residues. The DNA for the CDR3 is TGTGCCAGCAGTTTCTTAGGGGGTATTGAGCAGTTCTTC. The encoded protein is CASSFLGGIEQFF.

This clonotype has a handful of counts. This rearrangement joins TRBV3-1 to TRBJ2-5; D unclear. This CDR3 is built from 15 residues. V lost 4 bases to trimming and J lost 4 bases, with 16 bases between them. Germline CDR1 is LGHDT and CDR2 is YNNKEL (reference sequence). CDR3 residues: CASSRTVVNGETQYF. The CDR3 DNA is TGTGCCAGCAGCCGGACGGTCGTTAACGGAGAGACCCAGTACTTC.

A few counts support this clonotype. The rearrangement joins TRBV6-2 or TRBV6-3 to TRBJ2-5, with TRBD2 as a possible D gene (5 bases). The CDR3 sequence is 19 residues long. The V and J ends lost 2 bases and 2 bases respectively, with 24 bases between them. Germline V gene sequence: CDR1 MNHEY, CDR2 SVGEGT. CDR3 region: CASSYPTTGLGLGQETQYF. The DNA of the CDR3 is TGTGCCAGCAGTTACCCCACGACGGGGTTGGGCCTGGGGCAAGAGACCCAGTACTTC.

This clonotype appeared a few times. The chain carries TRBV3-1 and TRBJ1-3; the D gene is possibly TRBD1 (5 bases). Trimming took 1 base from V and 3 from J, leaving 7 bases between them. Looked up from germline, CDR1 is LGHDT and CDR2 is YNNKEL (reference sequence). The CDR3 covers 14 residues. CDR3 in amino acids: CASSQGDGGNTIYF. The CDR3 region has the DNA TGTGCCAGCAGCCAAGGGGACGGTGGAAACACCATATATTTT.

V and J are TRBV28 and TRBJ2-4; D not resolved. Trimming took off 7 bases at V and 3 bases at J, with 13 bases between the two ends. The CDR3 sequence is 14 residues long. Germline V lookup: CDR1 MDHEN, CDR2 SYDVKM. The CDR3 coding sequence is TGTGCCAGCACCCTGGGAACAGACAAAAACATTCAGTACTTC. As protein: CASTLGTDKNIQYF.

DNA of the CDR3: TGTGCCAGCAGCAAAGCCTCCAGGGGCCGCTTAGGCGAGCAGTACGTC. Residues: CASSKASRGRLGEQYV. The chain has TRBV21-1 and TRBJ2-7; the table's D call of TRBD1 was not tested on the DNA. TRBV21-1 is tagged as a pseudogene. CDR3 length: 16 amino acids.

This clonotype has only a few counts. The V and J genes are TRBV20-1 and TRBJ2-1; possibly TRBD2 for D (6 bases). The germline CDR1 and CDR2 sequences are DFQATT and SNEGSKA (reference sequence). With 6 bases removed from V and 4 bases from J, the gap between germline ends came to 34 bases. The CDR3 totals 20 residues. CDR3 protein: CSAKKGSGPGKGGGYNEQFF. The DNA of the CDR3 is TGCAGTGCAAAGAAGGGGTCGGGTCCAGGGAAAGGTGGGGGGTACAATGAGCAGTTCTTC.

The V call is TRBV18, the J call TRBJ2-3, with 11 bases fitting TRBD2. With V trimmed by 4 bases and J by 5 bases, 8 bases remained unmatched. Germline values: CDR1 KGHSH, CDR2 LQKENI. The CDR3 consists of 16 residues. This chain's CDR3 is CASSLSGGAVEDTQYF. The DNA for the CDR3 is TGTGCCAGCTCACTTAGCGGGGGGGCCGTGGAAGATACGCAGTATTTT.

This chain connects TRBV3-1 to TRBJ2-5, with D perhaps TRBD1 or TRBD2 (5 bases each). The CDR3 is 15 residues long. The V gene's germline CDR1 is LGHDT and CDR2 YNNKEL (reference sequence). Trimming pared 5 bases from V and 7 bases from J, leaving 20 bases between. The CDR3 protein is CASSNRGATPGTQYF. The CDR3 DNA reads TGTGCCAGCAGCAATAGAGGGGCTACCCCAGGGACCCAGTACTTC.

This clonotype appeared a single time. The gene calls are TRBV20-1 and TRBJ1-5; D unclear. The CDR3 is 13 amino acids. Trimming stripped 1 base from V and 4 bases from J, with 8 bases between. CDR1 is DFQATT and CDR2 is SNEGSKA in the germline V gene (reference sequence). The CDR3 protein is CSARAPGNQPQHF. CDR3 nucleotide sequence: TGCAGTGCTAGAGCCCCCGGGAATCAGCCCCAGCATTTT.

The V gene is TRBV5-1, the J gene TRBJ2-3; D gene ambiguous. The CDR3 has 12 amino acids. Germline CDR1 reads SGHRS; CDR2 reads YFSETQ. V was trimmed by 4 bases and J by 2 bases, leaving 5 bases between them. The CDR3 DNA is TGCGCCAGCAGCGTGAACACAGATACGCAGTATTTT. Residues: CASSVNTDTQYF. Full variable domain (remainder filled in from reference TRBV5-1 and TRBJ2-3): KAGVTQTPRYLIKTRGQQVTLSCSPISGHRSVSWYQQTPGQGLQFLFEYFSETQRNKGNFPGRFSGRQFSNSRSEMNVSTLELGDSALYLCASSVNTDTQYFGPGTRLTVL.

This clonotype has at least ten counts. This chain links TRBV7-9 with TRBJ1-2, with D possibly being TRBD1 (6 bases). Trimming pared 7 bases from V and 4 bases from J, leaving 19 bases between. The CDR3 spans 15 residues. The V gene's germline CDR1 is SEHNR and CDR2 FQNEAQ (reference sequence). CDR3 nucleotide sequence: TGTGCCAGCACCACCAGGGGCGGCAGCCTCTATGGCTACACCTTC. Translated: CASTTRGGSLYGYTF.

This clonotype was detected a few times. The CDR3 is CASSLSTGVGDTQYF. CDR3 nucleotide sequence: TGCGCCAGCAGCTTATCGACAGGGGTCGGAGATACGCAGTATTTT. The V call is TRBV5-1, the J call TRBJ2-3; 8 bases agree with TRBD1. The CDR3 contains 15 residues. With 2 bases clipped from V and 5 bases from J, the junction kept 7 bases outside the gene matches. The V gene's germline CDR1 is SGHRS and CDR2 YFSETQ.

The chain links TRBV9 to TRBJ2-2; possibly TRBD2 for D (5 bases). V was pared by 4 bases and J by 0 bases, with 13 bases between. Germline values: CDR1 SGDLS, CDR2 YYNGEE. The CDR3 spans 16 residues. The CDR3 nucleotides are TGTGCCAGCAGCCGGAGGAGAATCGCGAACACCGGGGAGCTGTTTTTT. Encoded protein: CASSRRRIANTGELFF.

This clonotype was counted many times. The CDR3 DNA sequence: TGCAGTGCTAGAGGTTCTAGCGGGGAGACCTACAATGAGCAGTTCTTC. Amino acid sequence: CSARGSSGETYNEQFF. The chain employs TRBV20-1 and TRBJ2-1; TRBD2 agrees at 9 bases. The V and J ends lost 1 base and 2 bases, in that order; junction bases with no gene match: 6. CDR1 DFQATT and CDR2 SNEGSKA come from the germline V gene (reference sequence). This CDR3 region has 16 residues.

This clonotype turned up a few times. The rearrangement uses TRBV7-2 and TRBJ2-7; 9 bases align to TRBD1. The V gene's germline CDR1 is SGHTA and CDR2 FQGNSA. With V trimmed by 4 bases and J by 5 bases, 3 bases remained unmatched. The CDR3 contains 13 residues. CDR3 DNA: TGTGCCAGCAGCTGGGGACAGGGTCACGAGCAGTACTTC. Translating it yields CASSWGQGHEQYF.